This entry is about one T cell receptor (beta chain). Antigen unknown. Making TCR cDNA involved 5'RACE template switching, which added UMIs and a universal primer site. A single record per CDR3 protein comes from TCRdb applying MiXCR to the 5' RACE reads. The sample includes a few hundred thousand distinct CDR3 sequences, over 10% of them seen just once. These data originate in a study of T cells after yellow fever vaccination. Study outcomes and limitations: A secondary response was less intense yet reached its peak sooner, at day 5 versus 15. One caveat is that FACS-sorted repertoires could contain abundant clonotypes contaminating from the bulk population. A small proportion of clonotypes was detected in both the CD4 and CD8 compartments.

The V gene's germline CDR1 is SEHNR and CDR2 FQNEAQ (reference sequence). V was cut by 5 bases and J by 0 bases, with 15 bases left in between. The length of the CDR3 is 16 residues. This TCR was sampled from a man in his thirties or forties who received the YFV17D yellow fever vaccine. This chain uses TRBV7-9 with TRBJ2-3; D possibly corresponds to TRBD1 (6 bases). Source: CD4+ T cells sorted from PBMCs, taken 45 days after the yellow fever booster vaccination. CDR3 DNA: TGTGCCAGCAGCAGCTTGACAGGCGCTAGCACAGATACGCAGTATTTT. Its translation: CASSSLTGASTDTQYF.